Described below is a single T cell receptor (beta chain) sequence and its context. The table came from immunoSEQ multiplex PCR; TCRdb's copy has only in-frame clones and leaves some out. The table shows around 76,000 clones, with roughly 92% occurring only once. This entry comes from a study of control samples from healthy donors and cancer patients. Trimming took 4 bases from V and 0 from J, leaving 11 bases between them. CDR3 length equals 15 residues. The germline CDR1 and CDR2 sequences are SGHNT and YYREEE (reference sequence). This TCR derives from a woman aged 40 to 50 in good health. V usage is TRBV5-4 and J usage is TRBJ1-5, with no clear D. The sequencing input was blood. CDR3 nucleotides: TGTGCCAGCAGCCGCGGACCGAATAGCAATCAGCCCCAGCATTTT. Protein: CASSRGPNSNQPQHF.